The TCR beta chain described here comes from a study of T cell repertoires in cytomegalovirus infection. Study at large: It was the public TCR beta signatures that indicated both CMV infection and matching HLA type.

Each CDR3 protein gets one entry after TCRdb re-called the reads with MiXCR. The top ten hold 7.5% to 9% of the sample, which has roughly 600,000 distinct CDR3 sequences, about 24% seen once. Trimming shortened V by 3 bases and J by 7 bases, and 15 bases separated the two germline ends. The CDR3 is 14 residues long. The germline V gene has CDR1 MGHDK and CDR2 SYGVNS. Overall study results and limits: HLA-C-restricted CMV clonotypes gave the most frequent clonotype in two of eight donors. Carriers of CMV and the relevant HLA type were discriminated by public TCR beta frequency.

This clonotype came up many times. Its antigen is as yet unknown. The source material was CD8+ T cells from PBMCs. This TCR derives from a human donor in good health (CMV status not recorded). Some clones in this sample may be carry-over from other donors' samples. V and J are TRBV25-1 and TRBJ1-2; D ambiguous. The CDR3 coding sequence is TGTGCCAGCAGTGAGGAAAGTGGGGTCGTTGGCTACACCTTC. It encodes CASSEESGVVGYTF.